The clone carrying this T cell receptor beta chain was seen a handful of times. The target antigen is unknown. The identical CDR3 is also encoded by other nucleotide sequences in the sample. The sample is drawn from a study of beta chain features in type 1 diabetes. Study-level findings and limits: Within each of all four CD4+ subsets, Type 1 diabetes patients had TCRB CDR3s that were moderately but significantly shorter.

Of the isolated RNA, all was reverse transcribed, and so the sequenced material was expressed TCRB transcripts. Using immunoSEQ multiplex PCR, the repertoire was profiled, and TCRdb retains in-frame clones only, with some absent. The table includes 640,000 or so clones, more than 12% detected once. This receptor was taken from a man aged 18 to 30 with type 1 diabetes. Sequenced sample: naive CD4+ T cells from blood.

DNA for the CDR3: TGCGCCAGCAGCTTGGGCGACGAGCAGTACTTC. Its protein is CASSLGDEQYF. The chain is built from TRBV5-1 and TRBJ2-7; D is undetermined. Germline CDR1 and CDR2: SGHRS and YFSETQ. The CDR3 sequence is 11 residues long. Between the trimmed V and J ends, which lost 0 bases and 5 bases, there was a span of 3 bases.